This T cell receptor beta chain was obtained from a study of blood T cell dynamics during melanoma immunotherapy. Time point specified: week 3, after first cycle of checkpoint inhibitor. Prior systemic cancer therapy, immunosuppressant use and other active malignancies excluded patients. The CDR3 has 15 amino acids. V lost 6 bases, J lost 1 base, and 13 bases lay in between. Germline V gene lookup returns CDR1 SNHLY and CDR2 FYNNEI. TCRdb's copy holds only in-frame clones and misses some; the assay was immunoSEQ multiplex PCR. The data contain 4,000 to 4,500 clones, about 78% of them singletons. The sample here was blood, taken from a patient treated with checkpoint blockade. The chain couples TRBV2 to TRBJ1-5; a weak D match, TRBD1 (5 bases). The sequence was collected from a human donor with melanoma. This chain's CDR3 is CASRPVGTSNQPQHF. CDR3 bases: TGTGCCAGCAGGCCCGTGGGGACGAGCAATCAGCCCCAGCATTTT.